These 17 T cell receptor beta chains were sequenced from one sample in a study of blood T cell repertoires in COVID-19. Only in-frame clones appear in the TCRdb table, and some are missing; sequencing was by immunoSEQ multiplex PCR. Of about 300,000 clones in the sample, 80% to 90% were seen once. The sample comprised PBMCs or T cells enriched from blood (not recorded which). The source is a man in his thirties or forties who had recovered from COVID-19.

This sequence joins TRBV5-4 and TRBJ1-2, with 7 positions matching TRBD1. In germline, CDR1 is SGHNT, CDR2 YYREEE (reference sequence). J was trimmed by 3 bases and V by 3 bases; bases with no gene match: 8. This CDR3 region has 15 residues. In DNA form, the CDR3 reads TGTGCCAGCAGCTCACTCACAGGGGAGGACTATGGCTACACCTTC. Translating gives CASSSLTGEDYGYTF.

The rearrangement links TRBV7-9 to TRBJ2-6; D unresolved. The V gene's germline CDR1 is SEHNR and CDR2 FQNEAQ (reference sequence). Trimming took 5 bases from V and 0 from J, leaving 11 bases between them. The CDR3 runs 16 residues. The CDR3 region is CASSTRHTSGANVLTF. The CDR3 nucleotides are TGTGCCAGCAGCACAAGACACACCTCTGGGGCCAACGTCCTGACTTTC.

The gene calls are TRBV5-6 and TRBJ2-2; 10 nucleotides align to TRBD1. Germline trimming cut 1 base from V and 3 bases from J; bases unmatched to any gene: 3. CDR3 length: 16 residues. Germline V CDR1 and CDR2: SGHDT, YYEEEE. The CDR3 reads CASSLWDRGHTGELFF. DNA for the CDR3: TGTGCCAGCAGCTTGTGGGACAGGGGCCACACCGGGGAGCTGTTTTTT.

The rearrangement uses TRBV9 and TRBJ1-6, with D maybe TRBD1 (5 bases). Trimming took off 4 bases at V and 5 bases at J, with 13 bases between the two ends. CDR1 is SGDLS, CDR2 YYNGEE, per germline. The CDR3 sequence is 15 residues long. The CDR3 bases are TGTGCCAGCAGCCCGCGGGAAGGGGATAATTCACCCCTCCACTTT. Protein product: CASSPREGDNSPLHF.

The chain recombines TRBV12-5 with TRBJ1-5; D possibly corresponds to TRBD1 (5 bases). The CDR3 is made up of 15 amino acids. CDR1 and CDR2 from the germline V gene are LGHNT and FRNRAP. The V gene lost 7 bases and the J gene lost 0 bases, with 13 bases spanning the gap. The CDR3 sequence is CASEPQGGSNQPQHF. CDR3 DNA sequence: TGTGCTAGTGAACCTCAGGGCGGTAGCAATCAGCCCCAGCATTTT.

The rearrangement links TRBV27 to TRBJ2-2, with D hard to call. CDR3 length: 14 residues. Germline V gene lookup returns CDR1 MNHEY and CDR2 SMNVEV (reference sequence). V was cut by 2 bases and J by 1 base, with 5 bases left in between. The CDR3 region is CASSLPGNTGELFF. The CDR3 coding sequence is TGTGCCAGCAGTTTACCGGGGAACACCGGGGAGCTGTTTTTT.

V and J are TRBV9 and TRBJ2-1; D unresolved. The CDR3 is 11 amino acids. CDR1 and CDR2 from the germline V gene are SGDLS and YYNGEE. Trimming removed 2 bases from V and 8 bases from J, with 5 bases in between. CDR3 sequence reads: CASSVGYEQFF. CDR3 nucleotide sequence: TGTGCCAGCAGCGTCGGGTATGAGCAGTTCTTC.

The genes are TRBV2 and TRBJ2-7; D is unresolved. Germline V gene lookup returns CDR1 SNHLY and CDR2 FYNNEI. This CDR3 has 13 amino acids. V gave up 7 bases and J gave up 0 bases, with 10 bases separating them. CDR3 coding DNA: TGTGCCAGCATATCATATAGCTCCTACGAGCAGTACTTC. It specifies CASISYSSYEQYF.

The rearrangement links TRBV3-1 (or the pseudogene TRBV3-2) to TRBJ1-5; tentatively, D is TRBD1 (5 bases). Germline CDR1 reads LGHDT; CDR2 reads YNNKEL (reference sequence). CDR3 size: 17 residues. V was clipped by 2 bases and J by 2 bases, with 16 bases between them. The CDR3 protein is CASSQTQGKVGNQPQHF. CDR3 bases: TGTGCCAGCAGCCAAACTCAGGGAAAAGTGGGCAATCAGCCCCAGCATTTT.

The chain uses TRBV5-1 and TRBJ1-1; D perhaps matches TRBD1 (6 bases). This CDR3 is 14 amino acids long. Per the germline V gene, CDR1 is SGHRS and CDR2 is YFSETQ. V lost 3 bases and J lost 5, with 14 bases in between. CDR3 protein: CASSWDNMRTEAFF. As DNA, the CDR3 is TGCGCCAGCAGCTGGGACAACATGAGGACTGAAGCTTTCTTT. Looking up the rest from reference TRBV5-1 and TRBJ1-1 gives the full variable domain: KAGVTQTPRYLIKTRGQQVTLSCSPISGHRSVSWYQQTPGQGLQFLFEYFSETQRNKGNFPGRFSGRQFSNSRSEMNVSTLELGDSALYLCASSWDNMRTEAFFGQGTRLTVV.

The rearrangement uses TRBV4-3 and TRBJ2-2; D remains ambiguous. Germline loops: CDR1 LGHNA, CDR2 YSLEER. V was clipped by 4 bases and J by 6 bases, with 9 bases between them. The CDR3 length is 13 residues. This CDR3 reads CASSLLGAGELFF. The CDR3 DNA sequence: TGCGCCAGCAGCCTTCTAGGTGCCGGGGAGCTGTTTTTT.

This chain uses TRBV6-5 with TRBJ2-2, with 7 bases lining up with TRBD1. Trimming took 2 bases from V and 1 from J; bases not matched to a gene: 4. The length of the CDR3 is 16 residues. Germline V lookup: CDR1 MNHEY, CDR2 SVGAGI. The CDR3 DNA is TGTGCCAGCAGTTACCCACGGACAGGGAACACCGGGGAGCTGTTTTTT. Protein: CASSYPRTGNTGELFF.

This clone was observed a single time. The V call is TRBV5-6, the J call TRBJ2-7, with 7 bases that match TRBD1. CDR1 and CDR2 from the germline V gene are SGHDT and YYEEEE. The CDR3 extends over 14 amino acids. V gave up 1 base and J gave up 12 bases; unmatched junction bases: 13. The CDR3 spells CASSLTTQTGLRYF. The CDR3 bases are TGTGCCAGCAGCTTGACCACGCAGACAGGGTTGAGGTACTTC.

The chain carries TRBV24-1 and TRBJ2-5; TRBD1 aligns across 8 bases. The CDR3 covers 16 residues. Germline values: CDR1 KGHDR, CDR2 SFDVKD. Germline trimming cut 1 base from V and 5 bases from J; bases unmatched to any gene: 8. The CDR3: CATSDFKDRVSETQYF. The CDR3 DNA follows: TGTGCCACCAGTGATTTTAAGGACAGGGTGAGCGAGACCCAGTACTTC.

This clone was detected a few times. The chain combines TRBV3-1 (or the pseudogene TRBV3-2) with TRBJ1-3, with D perhaps TRBD1 (6 bases). The length of the CDR3 is 16 residues. Trimming left V 1 base short and J 0 bases short, with 10 bases between. From germline, CDR1 is LGHDT and CDR2 YNNKEL (reference sequence). The CDR3 coding sequence is TGTGCCAGCAGCCAAGGGACAGCCTTCTCTGGAAACACCATATATTTT. Its translation is CASSQGTAFSGNTIYF.

This rearrangement joins TRBV6-5 to TRBJ1-2; 7 bases align to TRBD1. Germline-derived CDR1 and CDR2 are MNHEY and SVGAGI. Germline trimming cut 7 bases from V and 3 bases from J; bases unmatched to any gene: 8. This CDR3 is 14 amino acids long. The CDR3 reads CASTNTQGHYGYTF. The CDR3 nucleotides are TGTGCCAGCACCAACACACAGGGGCACTATGGCTACACCTTC.

The chain combines TRBV7-3 with TRBJ2-6; weak D call: TRBD1 (5 bases). There are 15 residues in the CDR3. Deletions cut 5 bases from V and 2 bases from J, with 10 bases between. CDR1 and CDR2 (germline): SGHTA, FQGTGA. CDR3 coding DNA: TGTGCCAGCAGCCGAAGGGGTACTGGGGCCAACGTCCTGACTTTC. As protein: CASSRRGTGANVLTF.